These 23 T cell receptor beta chains were sequenced from one sample in a study of T cell therapy after organ transplantation. The data were produced by immunoSEQ multiplex PCR, yet TCRdb's version contains in-frame clones alone and is incomplete. The profile shows some 48,000 clones, roughly 93% of them singletons. These receptors' targets are unknown. The source was CD8+ T cells from blood, collected before autologous CMV-specific T cell therapy. The receptors stem from a human patient who had received a solid organ transplant and had CMV disease.

The V call is TRBV29-1, the J call TRBJ1-2; 7 bases align to TRBD1. The germline CDR1 and CDR2 sequences are SQVTM and ANQGSEA. This CDR3 region has 14 residues. V lost 7 bases and J lost 7; bases outside the gene matches: 15. The CDR3 spells CSAIIYDREGGYTF. The DNA for the CDR3 is TGCAGCGCCATAATCTACGACAGGGAAGGTGGCTACACCTTC.

The chain couples TRBV9 to TRBJ2-5; D might be TRBD2 (5 bases). With the DNA end fitting TRBJ2-7 better, the J assignment may be wrong. The germline V gene has CDR1 SGDLS and CDR2 YYNGEE. The CDR3 contains 14 residues. The CDR3 loop reads CASSARGDIDEQYF. DNA for the CDR3: TGTGCCAGCAGCGCACGGGGTGACATCGACGAGCAGTACTTC.

The chain combines TRBV2 with TRBJ1-5; 7 positions agree with TRBD1. This CDR3 contains 15 residues. Germline values: CDR1 SNHLY, CDR2 FYNNEI. The junction had 8 bases not matched to a gene; V was cut back by 3 bases and J by 6 bases. CDR3 sequence: CASSDAGGLGQPQHF. For the CDR3, the DNA is TGTGCCAGCAGTGACGCAGGGGGGTTGGGTCAGCCCCAGCATTTT.

V and J are TRBV4-1 and TRBJ2-7; no reliable D call. Germline values: CDR1 MGHRA, CDR2 YSYEKL. The CDR3 has 13 residues. V lost 1 base to trimming and J lost 5 bases, with 9 bases between them. The CDR3 DNA reads TGCGCCAGCAGCCAAGGGTTTCTGGACGAGCAGTACTTC. Translating it yields CASSQGFLDEQYF.

The CDR3 bases are TGTGCCATCAGTGAGTCTCCGCGAGCCTATGGCTACACCTTC. Its translation: CAISESPRAYGYTF. V is TRBV10-3 and J is TRBJ1-2, with D unclear. CDR3 length: 14 residues. V lost 0 bases and J 4 bases, leaving 9 bases between the germline ends. Per the germline V gene, CDR1 is ENHRY and CDR2 is SYGVKD.

The rearrangement links TRBV6-5 to TRBJ1-2; D gene ambiguous. This CDR3 is 16 amino acids long. Germline CDR1 and CDR2: MNHEY and SVGAGI. With 0 bases removed from V and 3 bases from J, the gap between germline ends came to 14 bases. The CDR3 spells CASSYSYVESDYGYTF. The CDR3 region has the DNA TGTGCCAGCAGTTACTCGTACGTTGAATCGGACTATGGCTACACCTTC.

This sequence joins TRBV7-8 and TRBJ1-2; D is undetermined. The ends were cut back, 1 base at V and 3 bases at J, with 12 bases in the middle. This CDR3 region has 15 residues. Germline CDR1 reads SGHVS; CDR2 reads FQNEAQ. CDR3 loop: CASSLVEGAYYGYTF. Written as DNA, the CDR3 is TGTGCCAGCAGCTTAGTAGAGGGCGCTTACTATGGCTACACCTTC.

The chain recombines TRBV27 with TRBJ2-1, with D perhaps matching TRBD1 or TRBD2 (5 bases each). This CDR3 is built from 14 residues. V was pared by 6 bases and J by 6 bases, with 15 bases between. Germline V CDR1 and CDR2: MNHEY, SMNVEV (reference sequence). CDR3 sequence (DNA): TGTGCCAGCAGCCTCCTCGGGGCAAGCAATGAGCAGTTCTTC. This codes for CASSLLGASNEQFF.

The rearrangement joins TRBV11-2 to TRBJ2-1; D not resolved. The germline CDR1 and CDR2 sequences are SGHAT and FQNNGV. Trimming left V 5 bases short and J 5 bases short, with 4 bases between. The CDR3 consists of 11 residues. This CDR3 is CASSLNNEQFF. In DNA form, the CDR3 reads TGTGCCAGCAGCCTGAACAATGAGCAGTTCTTC.

This chain joins TRBV7-2 and TRBJ1-2; D not certain. Germline CDR1 SGHTA, CDR2 FQGNSA. The CDR3 consists of 17 residues. V was clipped by 3 bases and J by 4 bases, with 21 bases between them. CDR3 sequence (DNA): TGTGCCAGCAGCTTTAGACCCCAAGGGAAGGCAGTCTATGGCTACACCTTC. Protein: CASSFRPQGKAVYGYTF.

This clone is a singleton in its sample. This chain uses TRBV19 with TRBJ1-5, with D tentatively TRBD1 (5 bases). This CDR3 comprises 14 residues. Germline V gene data show CDR1 as LNHDA and CDR2 as SQIVND (reference sequence). V dropped 7 bases and J dropped 6 bases, with 16 bases sitting between them. The CDR3 DNA reads as TGTGCCAGTACCCCAGATCGAAGGGGTCAGCCCCAGCATTTT. Protein product: CASTPDRRGQPQHF.

V gene TRBV18 combines with J gene TRBJ2-7, with D perhaps TRBD1 or TRBD2 (5 bases each). In germline, CDR1 is KGHSH, CDR2 LQKENI. This CDR3 contains 13 residues. V lost 6 bases to trimming and J lost 3 bases, with 12 bases between them. The CDR3 DNA follows: TGTGCCAGCTCCCTCCCGGGGCACTACGAGCAGTACTTC. Its translation: CASSLPGHYEQYF.

J is TRBJ2-1 and V is TRBV6-4; possible D gene TRBD2, 5 bases. The CDR3 loop spans 13 amino acids. Trimming removed 6 bases at V and 8 bases at J, with 14 bases between. CDR1 is MRHNA and CDR2 is SNTAGT in the germline V gene. The DNA for the CDR3 is TGTGCCAGCAGCGAGGGCGCGGTCGATGAGCAGTTCTTC. It yields the protein CASSEGAVDEQFF.

The chain uses TRBV7-9 and TRBJ2-7, with 9 bases identical to TRBD1. The CDR3 length is 14 residues. V gave up 0 bases and J gave up 5 bases; unmatched junction bases: 2. Per germline, CDR1 SEHNR and CDR2 FQNEAQ (reference sequence). As DNA, the CDR3 is TGTGCCAGCAGCTTAGCGGGGGACAGGGACGAGCAGTACTTC. It yields the protein CASSLAGDRDEQYF.

V usage is TRBV9 and J usage is TRBJ2-3; 14 nucleotides agree with TRBD2. The V gene end was trimmed by 3 bases and the J gene end by 3 bases; junction bases not matched to a gene: 9. This CDR3 is 18 amino acids long. The germline CDR1 and CDR2 sequences are SGDLS and YYNGEE. The CDR3 DNA sequence: TGTGCCAGCAGCGCCTCGGGACTAGCGGGAGAGGTGACAGATACGCAGTATTTT. Its protein product is CASSASGLAGEVTDTQYF.

In DNA form, the CDR3 reads TGTGCCAGTAGCCCGGGACAGGGGGCTCCAGGGGACTACAATGAGCAGTTCTTC. It translates to CASSPGQGAPGDYNEQFF. This sequence joins TRBV19 and TRBJ2-1, with 12 bases fitting TRBD1. The CDR3 length is 18 residues. Germline CDR1 LNHDA, CDR2 SQIVND (reference sequence). With 6 bases clipped from V and 3 bases from J, the junction kept 12 bases outside the gene matches.

The chain joins TRBV7-9 to TRBJ1-2, with 7 bases aligning to TRBD1. Looked up from germline, CDR1 is SEHNR and CDR2 is FQNEAQ (reference sequence). V was pared by 4 bases and J by 8 bases, with 7 bases of the junction left unmatched. The CDR3 covers 13 residues. The CDR3 protein is CASSSGQAAGYTF. The CDR3 DNA reads TGTGCCAGCAGCTCCGGACAGGCCGCAGGCTACACCTTC.

The rearrangement links TRBV5-4 to TRBJ1-2; TRBD1 might be the D (5 bases). Between the trimmed V and J ends, which lost 3 bases and 5 bases, there was a span of 20 bases. Germline-derived CDR1 and CDR2 are SGHNT and YYREEE (reference sequence). This CDR3 is 16 amino acids long. CDR3 protein: CASSSDSRFGYYGYTF. CDR3 nucleotide sequence: TGTGCCAGCAGCTCCGACAGCCGATTTGGGTATTATGGCTACACCTTC.

A few counts support this clone. The chain links TRBV11-2 to TRBJ1-1, with D unresolved. The germline gives CDR1 SGHAT, CDR2 FQNNGV. The V end lost 5 bases, the J end lost 4 bases, and 11 bases lay between the germline ends. The CDR3 is 13 amino acids. The CDR3 nucleotides are TGTGCCAGCAGCCCGAGCATTGGCACTGAAGCTTTCTTT. Its protein is CASSPSIGTEAFF.

The CDR3 reads CASSLVGRTNTEAFF. The CDR3 DNA reads TGTGCCAGCAGCTTAGTTGGCAGGACCAACACTGAAGCTTTCTTT. The rearrangement links TRBV11-2 to TRBJ1-1; no firm D call. The CDR3 contains 15 residues. With 1 base removed from V and 2 bases from J, the gap between germline ends came to 11 bases. The germline V gene has CDR1 SGHAT and CDR2 FQNNGV.

The table lists this clone with a count of one. V and J are TRBV5-6 and TRBJ2-2; 8 bases align to TRBD1. This CDR3 has 15 amino acids. V shed 5 bases and J 1 base; nucleotides not matched to a gene: 4. Germline loops: CDR1 SGHDT, CDR2 YYEEEE. The CDR3 coding sequence is TGTGCCAGCAGTTCAGGGGGCTGGAACACCGGGGAGCTGTTTTTT. Translating gives CASSSGGWNTGELFF.

The rearrangement links TRBV6-6 to TRBJ2-1; 10 nucleotides line up with TRBD2. The V segment lost 0 bases and the J segment 9 bases; nucleotides outside the gene matches: 8. This CDR3 is 16 amino acids long. The germline V gene has CDR1 MNHNY and CDR2 SVGAGI (reference sequence). CDR3 in amino acids: CASSYSRSSGRPEQFF. The CDR3 region has the DNA TGTGCCAGCAGTTACTCGAGGAGTAGCGGGAGGCCTGAGCAGTTCTTC.

Only one count was recorded for this clone. The J gene is TRBJ2-7, the V gene TRBV2; 7 bases are shared with TRBD2. Germline V gives CDR1 SNHLY, CDR2 FYNNEI. This CDR3 contains 16 residues. Trimming cost V 6 bases and J 3 bases; bases outside gene matches: 14. The CDR3 nucleotides read TGTGCCAGCAGCACTGACGCTAGCGGCGATAACTACGAGCAGTACTTC. It specifies CASSTDASGDNYEQYF.